The sequence of this T cell receptor (beta chain) was determined in a study of beta chain features in type 1 diabetes. Study-level findings and limits: In comparison with healthy donors, patients had naive, central memory and Treg TCRB repertoires that appeared more similar.

V was trimmed by 3 bases and J by 4 bases, leaving 12 bases between them. From germline, CDR1 is SGHAT and CDR2 FQNNGV. The CDR3 consists of 14 residues. A note on this clone: What it binds is not known.

Reverse transcription of all isolated RNA meant that expressed TCRB transcripts were sequenced. The repertoire was sequenced with immunoSEQ multiplex PCR; TCRdb's copy has only in-frame clones and lacks some. Here the sample spans around 400,000 clones, roughly 16% being singletons. Isolation of CD4+ naive, central memory, regulatory and stem cell-like memory cells was achieved by sorting via CD45RO/CCR7/CD25/CD127/CD95/CD27. This chain joins TRBV11-2 and TRBJ1-1, with D perhaps TRBD1 (6 bases). Sequencing was done on a sample of naive CD4+ T cells from blood. The receptor's source is a woman younger than 35 in good health. The CDR3: CASSFLQGSTEAFF. The CDR3 nucleotides are TGTGCCAGCAGCTTCCTTCAGGGGAGCACTGAAGCTTTCTTT.